This T cell receptor (beta chain) was observed in a study of blood T cell repertoires in COVID-19. Background on the study: The United States, Italy and Spain supplied acute and convalescent COVID-19 samples. PBMCs, B-cell-depleted T cells, or T cells were the source of the cDNA or gDNA that made up the material.

As processed by the authors: How many nucleated cells were present was estimated from reference gene primer amplification. The table came from immunoSEQ multiplex PCR; TCRdb's copy has only in-frame clones and leaves some out. V, J and clone size are those of that table, while D and trimming were read from the DNA. The table lists tens of thousands of clones, 90% of them singletons. Germline CDR1 is LGHNA and CDR2 is YSLEER. The CDR3 covers 16 residues. V lost 0 bases, J lost 5 bases, and 13 bases lay in between. The source material was peripheral blood. V and J are TRBV4-3 and TRBJ2-2, with TRBD2 as a possible D gene (5 bases). This receptor was identified in a human donor in a cohort sampled during active COVID-19. CDR3 coding DNA: TGCGCCAGCAGCCAAGATCCGGGGTTTGCAACCGGGGAGCTGTTTTTT. Residues: CASSQDPGFATGELFF.